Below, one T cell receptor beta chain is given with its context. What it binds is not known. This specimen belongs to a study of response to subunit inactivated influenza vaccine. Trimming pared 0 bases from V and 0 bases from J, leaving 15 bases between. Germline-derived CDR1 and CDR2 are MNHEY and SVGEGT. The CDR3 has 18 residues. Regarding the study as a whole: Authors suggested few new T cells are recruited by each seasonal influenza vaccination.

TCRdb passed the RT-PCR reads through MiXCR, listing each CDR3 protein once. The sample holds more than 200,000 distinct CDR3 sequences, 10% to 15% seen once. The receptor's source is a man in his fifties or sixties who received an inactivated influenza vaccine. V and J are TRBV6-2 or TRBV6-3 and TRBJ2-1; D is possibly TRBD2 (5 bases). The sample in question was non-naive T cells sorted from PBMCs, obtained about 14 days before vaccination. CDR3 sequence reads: CASSYSSWTRLSYNEQFF. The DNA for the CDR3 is TGTGCCAGCAGTTACTCGTCTTGGACTCGACTCTCCTACAATGAGCAGTTCTTC.